Below, 31 T cell receptor beta chains from the same sample are listed, as sequenced in a study of Tregs in tolerant kidney transplant recipients. What these receptors recognize is not known. The data were produced by immunoSEQ multiplex PCR, yet TCRdb's version contains in-frame clones alone and is incomplete. The table lists about 4,800 clones, approximately 40% of them singletons, with about 6% in the top ten. The material sequenced was CD8+ T cells from blood cultured with allogeneic cells. Receptor source: a human donor in good health.

This clone is classed as medium-sized (0.01 to 0.1%). The chain is built from TRBV9 and TRBJ1-1, with a weak D call TRBD1 (6 bases). CDR3 length: 13 residues. Germline V gene lookup returns CDR1 SGDLS and CDR2 YYNGEE. The V end was cut by 3 bases, the J end by 7 bases, with 13 bases between. The CDR3 nucleotides are TGTGCCAGCAGCGCCCAGGGGCGGGGTGAAGCTTTCTTT. Protein product: CASSAQGRGEAFF.

The gene calls are TRBV27 and TRBJ2-5, with 16 bases aligning to TRBD2. This CDR3 contains 19 residues. The V and J ends lost 5 bases and 5 bases, in that order; junction bases with no gene match: 14. Looked up from germline, CDR1 is MNHEY and CDR2 is SMNVEV (reference sequence). CDR3 protein: CASSPVPGLAGGPGETQYF. Here the CDR3 DNA reads TGTGCCAGCAGTCCGGTACCGGGACTAGCGGGGGGGCCGGGGGAGACCCAGTACTTC.

The V and J genes are TRBV7-9 and TRBJ1-6; maybe TRBD1 (5 bases). The CDR3 runs to 18 residues. V gave up 1 base and J gave up 0 bases, with 13 bases separating them. Germline values: CDR1 SEHNR, CDR2 FQNEAQ (reference sequence). CDR3 in amino acids: CASSLGRAYSSYNSPLHF. CDR3 sequence (DNA): TGTGCCAGCAGCTTAGGCAGGGCCTACAGCTCCTATAATTCACCCCTCCACTTT.

V and J are TRBV9 and TRBJ2-7, with unresolved D. The germline V and J ends were trimmed by 4 bases and 3 bases, with 14 bases remaining between them. The CDR3 covers 14 residues. Germline V CDR1 and CDR2: SGDLS, YYNGEE. The CDR3 region has the DNA TGTGCCAGCAGCTCCTCCAACGACCTCTACGAGCAGTACTTC. This codes for CASSSSNDLYEQYF.

In its sample, this clone was seen a few times. The chain uses TRBV7-9 and TRBJ2-1, with 14 bases that match TRBD2. This CDR3 is built from 17 residues. Trimming removed 5 bases from V and 0 bases from J; junction bases left unmatched: 3. The V gene's germline CDR1 is SEHNR and CDR2 FQNEAQ (reference sequence). For the CDR3, the DNA is TGTGCCAGCAGCATAGGGACTAGCGGGAGCTCCTACAATGAGCAGTTCTTC. The encoded protein is CASSIGTSGSSYNEQFF.

By frequency in the sample, this clone is medium-sized. V gene TRBV4-3 combines with J gene TRBJ2-7, with D hard to call. This CDR3 has 16 residues. CDR1 LGHNA and CDR2 YSLEER come from the germline V gene. V was trimmed by 0 bases and J by 4 bases, leaving 16 bases between them. Here the CDR3 reads CASSQDPALLTYEQYF. The CDR3 DNA reads as TGCGCCAGCAGCCAAGATCCCGCGCTTCTTACATACGAGCAGTACTTC.

By share of the sample, this clone is large (0.1 to 1%). The rearrangement uses TRBV9 and TRBJ2-3; possibly TRBD2 for D (6 bases). Germline V gene data show CDR1 as SGDLS and CDR2 as YYNGEE. The V end was cut by 4 bases, the J end by 3 bases, with 21 bases between. The CDR3 is made up of 17 amino acids. CDR3 sequence: CASSSHGTSLGTDTQYF. The CDR3 DNA is TGTGCCAGCAGCTCCCATGGGACTTCACTCGGAACAGATACGCAGTATTTT.

The CDR3: CASSPSGRGEQYF. The DNA for the CDR3 is TGTGCCAGCAGCCCCAGCGGGAGAGGTGAGCAGTACTTC. The rearrangement joins TRBV7-9 to TRBJ2-7, with TRBD2 identical over 8 bases. CDR3 length equals 13 residues. V trimming: 5 bases; J trimming: 7 bases; junction bases outside the gene matches: 7. Germline V gene data show CDR1 as SEHNR and CDR2 as FQNEAQ (reference sequence). The whole variable domain, filled in from reference TRBV7-9 and TRBJ2-7, reads DTGVSQNPRHKITKRGQNVTFRCDPISEHNRLYWYRQTLGQGPEFLTYFQNEAQLEKSRLLSDRFSAERPKGSFSTLEIQRTEQGDSAMYLCASSPSGRGEQYFGPGTRLTVT.

The chain is built from TRBV5-5 and TRBJ1-5; TRBD1 might be the D (6 bases). Germline CDR1 is SGHKS and CDR2 is YYEKEE (reference sequence). The CDR3 consists of 13 residues. Trimming removed 4 bases at V and 6 bases at J, with 11 bases between. In DNA form, the CDR3 reads TGTGCCAGCAGCACCGGGGGGCTTCAGCCCCAGCATTTT. Its protein product is CASSTGGLQPQHF.

There are a few counts of this clone. The chain carries TRBV15 and TRBJ2-5; D might be TRBD1 or TRBD2, each matching 7 bases. The germline V gene encodes CDR1 LNHNV and CDR2 YYDKDF (reference sequence). Trimming pared 3 bases from V and 2 bases from J, leaving 10 bases between. The CDR3 is made up of 14 amino acids. In DNA, the CDR3 is TGTGCCACCAGCAGCAGGGGGGGGCAAGAGACCCAGTACTTC. Translation gives CATSSRGGQETQYF.

This clone turned up a few times. Here the CDR3 reads CASSVGQGGLNEQFF. CDR3 coding DNA: TGTGCCAGCAGCGTAGGACAGGGGGGTTTAAATGAGCAGTTCTTC. This sequence joins TRBV5-5 and TRBJ2-1; 10 bases match TRBD1. V shed 4 bases and J 7 bases; nucleotides not matched to a gene: 8. The V gene's germline CDR1 is SGHKS and CDR2 YYEKEE (reference sequence). The CDR3 has 15 amino acids.

CDR3 residues: CASSLAVSRHLGDTIYF. The CDR3 DNA is TGTGCCAGCAGCTTAGCTGTATCTAGGCATCTTGGGGACACCATATATTTT. The rearrangement links TRBV4-2 to TRBJ1-3; D is undetermined. This CDR3 is 17 amino acids long. V shed 5 bases and J shed 8 bases, with 25 bases lying between them. Germline CDR1 and CDR2: LGHNA and YNFKEQ.

The chain joins TRBV7-8 to TRBJ2-1; either TRBD1 or TRBD2 may supply D (5 bases each). CDR1 and CDR2 (germline): SGHVS, FQNEAQ. Trimming removed 0 bases from V and 6 bases from J, with 6 bases in between. The CDR3 totals 13 residues. The CDR3, as DNA: TGTGCCAGCAGCTTAGCTGGGGGCAATGAGCAGTTCTTC. Protein sequence: CASSLAGGNEQFF.

The J gene is TRBJ2-7, the V gene TRBV4-3; D is undetermined. Germline V gene lookup returns CDR1 LGHNA and CDR2 YSLEER. V lost 3 bases and J 3 bases, leaving 6 bases between the germline ends. The CDR3 spans 12 residues. Written as DNA, the CDR3 is TGCGCCAGCAGCCACCCTAACTACGAGCAGTACTTC. This sequence encodes CASSHPNYEQYF.

The chain links TRBV7-9 to TRBJ2-2, with D possibly being TRBD2 (5 bases). The CDR3 totals 15 residues. In germline, CDR1 is SEHNR, CDR2 FQNEAQ (reference sequence). V was clipped by 4 bases and J by 7 bases, with 16 bases between them. The CDR3, as DNA: TGTGCCAGCAGCTCCCGGGAAGCCTATGGCGGGGAGCTGTTTTTT. This translates into CASSSREAYGGELFF.

This clone is judged medium-sized. V is TRBV29-1 and J is TRBJ2-3; 15 bases align to TRBD2. Germline trimming cut 3 bases from V and 1 base from J; bases unmatched to any gene: 5. There are 17 residues in the CDR3. Germline values: CDR1 SQVTM, CDR2 ANQGSEA. The CDR3 DNA reads as TGCAGCGTTGATGGGACTAGCGGGAGGTGGGGCACAGATACGCAGTATTTT. Residues: CSVDGTSGRWGTDTQYF.

Judged by abundance, this clone is medium-sized. Written as DNA, the CDR3 is TGTGCCAGCAGCGTGTCGGGCGGGAGGGCCTACAATGAGCAGTTCTTC. Encoded protein: CASSVSGGRAYNEQFF. V usage is TRBV9 and J usage is TRBJ2-1; 9 bases fit TRBD2. Germline values: CDR1 SGDLS, CDR2 YYNGEE. There are 16 residues in the CDR3. V lost 2 bases to trimming and J lost 2 bases; unmatched junction nucleotides: 5.

This clone was recorded only once. The chain employs TRBV29-1 and TRBJ2-7, with 8 bases aligning to TRBD2. J lost 9 bases, V lost 4 bases, and 8 bases had no gene match. Germline CDR1 and CDR2: SQVTM and ANQGSEA. This CDR3 contains 12 residues. In DNA, the CDR3 is TGCAGCGTTGTTCCGGGGGGGAACGGGCAGTACTTC. It is translated as CSVVPGGNGQYF.

This clone is deemed large. This sequence joins TRBV5-1 and TRBJ1-5; no clear D gene. This CDR3 region has 13 residues. Germline CDR1 reads SGHRS; CDR2 reads YFSETQ. Trimming pared 2 bases from V and 4 bases from J, leaving 7 bases between. For the CDR3, the DNA is TGCGCCAGCAGCTTAGGTTGGAATCAGCCCCAGCATTTT. Translating gives CASSLGWNQPQHF.

Note on this clone: At one end, the junction sequence differs from germline, possibly due to a read error. This sequence joins TRBV5-3 and TRBJ1-2; TRBD1 agrees at 8 bases. TRBV5-3 is known as an ORF, though its function is uncertain. The CDR3 spans 14 residues. The CDR3: CASSLSWTGRGYTF. The CDR3 DNA is TGTGCCAGCAGCTTGTCCTGGACAGGGCGCGGCTACACCTTC.

As for this clone: A much larger clone is a single base away; this may be a read error. CDR3 coding DNA: TGTACCAGCAGTCCCTCGGGGGGGCGACGGGATGGCTACACCTTC. This translates into CTSSPSGGRRDGYTF. V usage is TRBV27 and J usage is TRBJ1-2, with D perhaps TRBD1 (6 bases). This CDR3 has 15 residues. Germline assignment: CDR1 MNHEY and CDR2 SMNVEV (reference sequence).

The table lists this clone with a few counts. The rearrangement links TRBV7-3 to TRBJ2-5; TRBD1 is a possible D gene (6 bases). Germline loops: CDR1 SGHTA, CDR2 FQGTGA. V dropped 2 bases and J dropped 4 bases, with 8 bases sitting between them. The length of the CDR3 is 13 residues. CDR3 nucleotides: TGTGCCAGCAGCTTAGCGGACAGAGAGACCCAGTACTTC. It translates to CASSLADRETQYF.

In this sample, this clone is medium-sized. The chain joins TRBV11-3 to TRBJ2-1; 9 bases agree with TRBD2. Germline V gene lookup returns CDR1 SGHNT and CDR2 YENEEA. The CDR3 totals 16 residues. J gave up 12 bases and V 6 bases, and 18 bases lay outside the gene matches. For the CDR3, the DNA is TGTGCCAGCAGTCCAGGGAGGGGGACTAGCAGGTTGGGGCAGTTCTTC. This codes for CASSPGRGTSRLGQFF.

By share, this clone counts as medium-sized (0.01 to 0.1%). This chain links TRBV7-9 with TRBJ1-1; 9 nucleotides match TRBD1. The CDR3 totals 14 residues. Germline V gene sequence: CDR1 SEHNR, CDR2 FQNEAQ (reference sequence). V was pared by 5 bases and J by 4 bases, with 5 bases of the junction left unmatched. The chain's CDR3 is CASSPTGGGTEAFF. The CDR3 region has the DNA TGTGCCAGCAGCCCTACAGGGGGCGGCACTGAAGCTTTCTTT.

The chain has TRBV29-1 and TRBJ2-7, with TRBD2 matching over 13 bases. J was trimmed by 2 bases and V by 3 bases; bases with no gene match: 1. The CDR3 has 14 amino acids. Looked up from germline, CDR1 is SQVTM and CDR2 is ANQGSEA. The CDR3 nucleotides read TGCAGCGTTGAGGGACTAGCGGGAACCTACGAGCAGTACTTC. As protein: CSVEGLAGTYEQYF.

Within the sample, this clone is medium-sized. The chain has TRBV7-3 and TRBJ1-1; 7 nucleotides agree with TRBD1. Germline CDR1 is SGHTA and CDR2 is FQGTGA. Trimming took 0 bases from V and 5 from J; bases not matched to a gene: 15. The CDR3 is 18 residues long. CDR3 loop: CASSLTVTAGRGRTEAFF. The CDR3 DNA reads as TGTGCCAGCAGCTTAACGGTCACGGCGGGAAGGGGGCGGACTGAAGCTTTCTTT.

About this clone itself: This sequence may be a read error, since a much larger clone differs from it by one base. This chain uses TRBV7-2 with TRBJ2-2; 9 positions match TRBD2. The V gene end was trimmed by 5 bases and the J gene end by 12 bases; junction bases not matched to a gene: 13. CDR1 SGHTA and CDR2 FQGNSA come from the germline V gene. The CDR3 spans 15 residues. CDR3 protein: CASSPGQREAGKLFF. The DNA for the CDR3 is TGTGCCAGCAGCCCAGGACAGCGGGAGGCGGGGAAGCTGTTTTTT.

By proportion, this clone is medium-sized. The rearrangement uses TRBV9 and TRBJ1-2; 7 positions agree with TRBD1. The CDR3 length is 13 residues. Germline V gene data show CDR1 as SGDLS and CDR2 as YYNGEE. V lost 7 bases to trimming and J lost 8 bases; unmatched junction nucleotides: 11. The CDR3 sequence: CASEGGQSVGYTF. The CDR3 DNA reads TGTGCCAGCGAGGGGGGACAGTCAGTGGGCTACACCTTC.

This clone is medium-sized. This chain links TRBV6-5 with TRBJ1-2, with 9 bases identical to TRBD1. Trimming at V came to 7 bases and at J to 4 bases, leaving 10 bases not matched to a gene. CDR3 length equals 15 residues. Germline V CDR1 and CDR2: MNHEY, SVGAGI. This CDR3 reads CASTLTGGGSYGYTF. The DNA for the CDR3 is TGTGCCAGCACTTTAACAGGGGGCGGTAGCTATGGCTACACCTTC.

The genes are TRBV19 and TRBJ2-7; 9 bases fit TRBD2. CDR3 length: 14 amino acids. J lost 2 bases, V lost 5 bases, and 4 bases had no gene match. CDR1 LNHDA and CDR2 SQIVND come from the germline V gene (reference sequence). CDR3 nucleotide sequence: TGTGCCAGTAGTTCTAGCGGGGCCGCCTACGAGCAGTACTTC. It translates to CASSSSGAAYEQYF.

V usage is TRBV7-3 and J usage is TRBJ2-7; no clear D gene. Germline CDR1 is SGHTA and CDR2 is FQGTGA. The CDR3 covers 11 residues. Trimming left V 10 bases short and J 3 bases short, with 10 bases between. The CDR3 DNA reads as TGTGCCATCGGGTCCTACTACGAGCAGTACTTC. It translates to CAIGSYYEQYF. Using reference TRBV7-3 and TRBJ2-7 for the parts outside the CDR3, the full variable domain is GAGVSQTPSNKVTEKGKYVELRCDPISGHTALYWYRQSLGQGPEFLIYFQGTGAADDSGLPNDRFFAVRPEGSVSTLKIQRTERGDSAVYLCAIGSYYEQYFGPGTRLTVT.